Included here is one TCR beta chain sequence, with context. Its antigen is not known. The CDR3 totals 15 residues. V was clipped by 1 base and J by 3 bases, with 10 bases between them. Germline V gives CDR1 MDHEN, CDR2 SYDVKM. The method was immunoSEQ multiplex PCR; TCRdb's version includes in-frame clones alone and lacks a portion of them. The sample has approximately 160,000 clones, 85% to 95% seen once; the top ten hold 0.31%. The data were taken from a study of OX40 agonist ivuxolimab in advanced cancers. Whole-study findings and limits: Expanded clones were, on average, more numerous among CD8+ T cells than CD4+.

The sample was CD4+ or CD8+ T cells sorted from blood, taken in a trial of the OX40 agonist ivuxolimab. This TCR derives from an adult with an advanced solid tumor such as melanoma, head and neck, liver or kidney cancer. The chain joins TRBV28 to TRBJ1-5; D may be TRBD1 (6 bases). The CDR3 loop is CASSLLGGDNQPQHF. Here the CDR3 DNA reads TGTGCCAGCAGTTTATTAGGGGGAGACAATCAGCCCCAGCATTTT.